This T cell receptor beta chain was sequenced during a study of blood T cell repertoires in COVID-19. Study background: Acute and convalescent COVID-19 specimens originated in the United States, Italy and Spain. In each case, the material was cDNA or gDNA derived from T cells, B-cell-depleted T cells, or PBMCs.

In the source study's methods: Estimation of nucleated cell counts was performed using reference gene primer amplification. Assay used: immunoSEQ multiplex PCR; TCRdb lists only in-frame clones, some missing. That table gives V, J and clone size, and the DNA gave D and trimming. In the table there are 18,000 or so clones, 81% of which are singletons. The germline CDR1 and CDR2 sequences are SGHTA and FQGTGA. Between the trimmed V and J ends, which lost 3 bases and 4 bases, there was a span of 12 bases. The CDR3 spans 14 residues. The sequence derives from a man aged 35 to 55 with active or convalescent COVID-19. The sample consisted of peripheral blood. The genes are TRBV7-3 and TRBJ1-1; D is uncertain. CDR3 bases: TGTGCCAGCAGCTTGCAGGCCGGGAGCACTGAAGCTTTCTTT. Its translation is CASSLQAGSTEAFF.